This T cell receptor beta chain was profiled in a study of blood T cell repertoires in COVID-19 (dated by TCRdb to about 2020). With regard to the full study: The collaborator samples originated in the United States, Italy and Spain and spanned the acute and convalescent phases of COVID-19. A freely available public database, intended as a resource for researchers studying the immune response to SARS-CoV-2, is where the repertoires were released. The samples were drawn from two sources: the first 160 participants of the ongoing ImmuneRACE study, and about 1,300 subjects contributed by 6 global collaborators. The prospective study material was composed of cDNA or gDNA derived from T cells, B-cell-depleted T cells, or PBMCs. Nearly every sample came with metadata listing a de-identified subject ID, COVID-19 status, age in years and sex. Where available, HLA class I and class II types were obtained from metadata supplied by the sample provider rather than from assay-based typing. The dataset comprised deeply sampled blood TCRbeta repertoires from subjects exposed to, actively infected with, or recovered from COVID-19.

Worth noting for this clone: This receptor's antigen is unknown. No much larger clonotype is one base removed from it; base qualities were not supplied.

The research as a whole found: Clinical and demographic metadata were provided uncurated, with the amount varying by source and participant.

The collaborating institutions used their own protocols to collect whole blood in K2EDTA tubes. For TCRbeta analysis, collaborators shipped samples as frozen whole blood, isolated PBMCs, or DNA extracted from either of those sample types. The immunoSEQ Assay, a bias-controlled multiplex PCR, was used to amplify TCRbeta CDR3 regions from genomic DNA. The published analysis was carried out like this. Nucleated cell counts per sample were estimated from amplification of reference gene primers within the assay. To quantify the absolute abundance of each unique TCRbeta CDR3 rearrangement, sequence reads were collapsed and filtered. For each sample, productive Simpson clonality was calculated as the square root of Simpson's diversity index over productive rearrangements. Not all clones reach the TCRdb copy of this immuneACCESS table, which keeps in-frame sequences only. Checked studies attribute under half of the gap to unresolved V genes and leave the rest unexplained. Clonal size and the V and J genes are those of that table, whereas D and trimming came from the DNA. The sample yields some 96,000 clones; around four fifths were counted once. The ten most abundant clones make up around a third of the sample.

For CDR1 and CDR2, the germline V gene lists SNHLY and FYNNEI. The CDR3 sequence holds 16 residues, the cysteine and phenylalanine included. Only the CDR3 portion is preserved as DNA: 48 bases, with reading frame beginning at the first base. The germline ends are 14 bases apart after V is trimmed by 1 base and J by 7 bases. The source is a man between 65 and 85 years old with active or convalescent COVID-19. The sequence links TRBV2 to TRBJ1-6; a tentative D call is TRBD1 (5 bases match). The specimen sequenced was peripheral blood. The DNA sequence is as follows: TGTGCCAGCAGTGAAGTGACCGGGGACTGGAATTCACCCCTCCACTTT. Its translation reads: CASSEVTGDWNSPLHF.